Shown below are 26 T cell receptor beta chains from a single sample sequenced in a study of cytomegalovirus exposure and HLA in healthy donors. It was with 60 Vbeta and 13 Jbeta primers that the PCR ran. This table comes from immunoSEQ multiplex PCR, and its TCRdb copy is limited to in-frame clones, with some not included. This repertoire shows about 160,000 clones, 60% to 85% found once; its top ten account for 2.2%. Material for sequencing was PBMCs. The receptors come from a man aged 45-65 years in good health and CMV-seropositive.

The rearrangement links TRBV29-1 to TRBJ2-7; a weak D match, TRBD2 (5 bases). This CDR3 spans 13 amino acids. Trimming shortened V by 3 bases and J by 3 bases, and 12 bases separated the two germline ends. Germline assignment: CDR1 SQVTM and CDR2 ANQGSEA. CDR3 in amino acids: CSVDEGPYYEQYF. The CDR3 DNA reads TGCAGCGTTGACGAGGGCCCCTACTACGAGCAGTACTTC.

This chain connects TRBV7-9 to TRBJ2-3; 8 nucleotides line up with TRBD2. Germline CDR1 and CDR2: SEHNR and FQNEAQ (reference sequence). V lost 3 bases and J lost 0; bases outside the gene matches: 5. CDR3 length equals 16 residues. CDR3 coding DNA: TGTGCCAGCAGCTTGTTAGCGGGGCCTAGCACAGATACGCAGTATTTT. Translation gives CASSLLAGPSTDTQYF.

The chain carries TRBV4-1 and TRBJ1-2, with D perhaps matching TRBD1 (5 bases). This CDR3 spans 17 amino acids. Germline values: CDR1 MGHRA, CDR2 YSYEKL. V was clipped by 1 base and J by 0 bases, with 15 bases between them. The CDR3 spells CASSQGDDSRANYGYTF. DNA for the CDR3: TGCGCCAGCAGCCAAGGGGATGACAGTCGGGCTAACTATGGCTACACCTTC.

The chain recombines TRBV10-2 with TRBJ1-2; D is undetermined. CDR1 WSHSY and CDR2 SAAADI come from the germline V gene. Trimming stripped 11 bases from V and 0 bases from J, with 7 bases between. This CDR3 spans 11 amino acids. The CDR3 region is CALQTNYGYTF. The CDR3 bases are TGCGCCTTACAGACTAACTATGGCTACACCTTC.

The CDR3 bases are TGCGCCAGCAGACCAGGGACTCCGAGCTCCTACGAGCAGTACTTC. Its protein product is CASRPGTPSSYEQYF. This chain connects TRBV5-1 to TRBJ2-5, with D possibly TRBD2 on 6 matching bases. The DNA end is more similar to TRBJ2-7, so the J call may be wrong. The germline gives CDR1 SGHRS, CDR2 YFSETQ. The CDR3 runs 15 residues.

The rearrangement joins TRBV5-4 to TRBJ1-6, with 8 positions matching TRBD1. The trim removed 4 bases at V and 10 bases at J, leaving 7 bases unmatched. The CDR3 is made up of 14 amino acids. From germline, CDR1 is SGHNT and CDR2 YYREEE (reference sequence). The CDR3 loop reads CASSTDRGVSPLHF. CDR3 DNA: TGTGCCAGCAGCACCGACAGGGGAGTATCACCCCTCCACTTT.

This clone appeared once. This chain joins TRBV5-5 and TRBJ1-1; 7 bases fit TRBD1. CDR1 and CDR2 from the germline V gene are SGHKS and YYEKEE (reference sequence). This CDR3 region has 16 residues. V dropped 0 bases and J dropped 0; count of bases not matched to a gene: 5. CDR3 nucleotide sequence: TGTGCCAGCAGCTTGGCCGGGCAGGGGGTGAACACTGAAGCTTTCTTT. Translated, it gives CASSLAGQGVNTEAFF.

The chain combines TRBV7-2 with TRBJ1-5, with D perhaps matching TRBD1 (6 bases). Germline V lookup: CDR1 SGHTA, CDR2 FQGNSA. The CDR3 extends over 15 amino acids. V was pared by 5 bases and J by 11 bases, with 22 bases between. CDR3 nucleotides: TGTGCCAGCAGCCCGCCGGGGGGCGCTTACGGGGCCCAGCATTTT. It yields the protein CASSPPGGAYGAQHF.

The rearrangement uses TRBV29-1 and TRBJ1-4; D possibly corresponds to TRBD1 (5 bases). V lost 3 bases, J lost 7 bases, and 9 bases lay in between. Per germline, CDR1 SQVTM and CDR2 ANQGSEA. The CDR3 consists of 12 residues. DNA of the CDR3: TGCAGCGTTGACGAAGGGGTTGAAAAACTGTTTTTT. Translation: CSVDEGVEKLFF. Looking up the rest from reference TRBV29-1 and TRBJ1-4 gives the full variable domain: SAVISQKPSRDICQRGTSLTIQCQVDSQVTMMFWYRQQPGQSLTLIATANQGSEATYESGFVIDKFPISRPNLTFSTLTVSNMSPEDSSIYLCSVDEGVEKLFFGSGTQLSVL.

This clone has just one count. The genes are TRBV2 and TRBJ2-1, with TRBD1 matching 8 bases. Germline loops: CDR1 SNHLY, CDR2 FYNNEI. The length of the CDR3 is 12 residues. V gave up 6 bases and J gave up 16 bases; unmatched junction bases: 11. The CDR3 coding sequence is TGTGCCAGCAGCCTGGACGTGGCAGGGGGCTTCTTC. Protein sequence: CASSLDVAGGFF.

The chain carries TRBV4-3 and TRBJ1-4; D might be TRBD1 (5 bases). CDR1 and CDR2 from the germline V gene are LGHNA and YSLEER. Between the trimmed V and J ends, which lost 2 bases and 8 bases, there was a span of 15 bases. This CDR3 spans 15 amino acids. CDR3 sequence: CASSQSSQGREKLFF. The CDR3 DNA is TGCGCCAGCAGCCAATCGTCGCAGGGTAGGGAAAAACTGTTTTTT.

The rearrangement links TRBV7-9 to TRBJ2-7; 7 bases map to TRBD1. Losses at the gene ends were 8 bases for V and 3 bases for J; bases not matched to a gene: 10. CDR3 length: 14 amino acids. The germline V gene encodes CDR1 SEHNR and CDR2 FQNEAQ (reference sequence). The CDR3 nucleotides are TGTGCCAGCGGAATACAGGGGACGTTCTACGAGCAGTACTTC. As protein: CASGIQGTFYEQYF.

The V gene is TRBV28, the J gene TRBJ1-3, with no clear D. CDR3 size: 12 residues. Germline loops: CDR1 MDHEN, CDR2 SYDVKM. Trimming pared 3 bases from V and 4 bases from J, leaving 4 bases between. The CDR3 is CASSFLGNTIYF. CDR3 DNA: TGTGCCAGCAGTTTTTTAGGAAACACCATATATTTT.

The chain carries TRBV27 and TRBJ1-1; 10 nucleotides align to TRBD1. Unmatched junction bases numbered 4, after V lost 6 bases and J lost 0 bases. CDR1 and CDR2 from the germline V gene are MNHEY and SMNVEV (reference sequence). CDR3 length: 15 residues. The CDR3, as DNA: TGTGCCAGCAGGACAGGGGGCTTTTTGAACACTGAAGCTTTCTTT. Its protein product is CASRTGGFLNTEAFF.

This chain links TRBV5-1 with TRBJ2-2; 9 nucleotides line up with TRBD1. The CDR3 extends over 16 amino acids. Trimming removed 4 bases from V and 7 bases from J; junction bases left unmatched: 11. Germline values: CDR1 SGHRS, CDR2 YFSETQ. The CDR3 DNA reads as TGCGCCAGCAGCCCTTACCGGGACAGGGTAAACGGGGAGCTGTTTTTT. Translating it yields CASSPYRDRVNGELFF.

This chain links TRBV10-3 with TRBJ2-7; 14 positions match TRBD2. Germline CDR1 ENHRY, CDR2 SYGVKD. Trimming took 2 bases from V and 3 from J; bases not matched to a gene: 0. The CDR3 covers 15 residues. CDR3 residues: CAISEGLAGGYEQYF. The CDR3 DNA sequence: TGTGCCATCAGTGAGGGACTAGCGGGGGGCTACGAGCAGTACTTC.

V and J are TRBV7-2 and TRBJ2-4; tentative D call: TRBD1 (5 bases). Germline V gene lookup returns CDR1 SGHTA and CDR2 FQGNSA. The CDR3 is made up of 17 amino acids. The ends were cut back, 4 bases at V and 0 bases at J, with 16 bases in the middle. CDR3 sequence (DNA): TGTGCCAGCAGCTCCGAGACAGTTACCCTAGCCAAAAACATTCAGTACTTC. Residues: CASSSETVTLAKNIQYF.

The CDR3 is CATGNPGGPVLGYTF. The CDR3 DNA follows: TGTGCCACCGGAAACCCGGGGGGACCCGTATTAGGCTACACCTTC. V and J are TRBV19 and TRBJ1-2; D perhaps matches TRBD1 (5 bases). CDR1 and CDR2 from the germline V gene are LNHDA and SQIVND (reference sequence). The CDR3 loop spans 15 amino acids. Trimming cost V 10 bases and J 8 bases, with 26 bases left between them.

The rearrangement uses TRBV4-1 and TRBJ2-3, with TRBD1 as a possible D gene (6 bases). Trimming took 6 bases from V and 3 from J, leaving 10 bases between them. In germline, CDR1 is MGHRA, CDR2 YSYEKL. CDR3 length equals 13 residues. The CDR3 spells CASSLGQTDTQYF. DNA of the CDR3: TGCGCCAGCAGTTTAGGACAGACAGATACGCAGTATTTT.

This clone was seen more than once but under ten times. The CDR3 DNA sequence: TGCGCCAGCAGCCAAGAAACCGACAGGCATAACTATGGCTACACCTTC. Amino acid sequence: CASSQETDRHNYGYTF. V usage is TRBV4-3 and J usage is TRBJ1-2; perhaps TRBD1 as D (6 bases). Trimming took 0 bases from V and 1 from J, leaving 12 bases between them. In germline, CDR1 is LGHNA, CDR2 YSLEER. There are 16 residues in the CDR3.

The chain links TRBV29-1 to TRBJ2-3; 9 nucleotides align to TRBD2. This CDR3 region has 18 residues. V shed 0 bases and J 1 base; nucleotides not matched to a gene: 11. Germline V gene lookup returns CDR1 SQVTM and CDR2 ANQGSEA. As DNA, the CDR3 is TGCAGCGTTGAAGAATTCGCGGGGGGGCGAGGGGGCACAGATACGCAGTATTTT. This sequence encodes CSVEEFAGGRGGTDTQYF.

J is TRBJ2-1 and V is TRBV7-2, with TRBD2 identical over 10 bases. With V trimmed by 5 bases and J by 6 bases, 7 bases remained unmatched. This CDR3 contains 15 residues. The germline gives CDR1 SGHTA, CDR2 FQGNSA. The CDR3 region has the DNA TGTGCCAGCAGCGACGGGCTAGCGGGGGTCAATGAGCAGTTCTTC. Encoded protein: CASSDGLAGVNEQFF.

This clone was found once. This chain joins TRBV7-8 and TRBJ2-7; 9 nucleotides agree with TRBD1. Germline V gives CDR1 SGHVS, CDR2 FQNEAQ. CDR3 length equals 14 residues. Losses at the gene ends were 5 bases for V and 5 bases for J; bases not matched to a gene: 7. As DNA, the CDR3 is TGTGCCAGCAGCCACCGGGACAGGGTCAACGAGCAGTACTTC. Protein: CASSHRDRVNEQYF.

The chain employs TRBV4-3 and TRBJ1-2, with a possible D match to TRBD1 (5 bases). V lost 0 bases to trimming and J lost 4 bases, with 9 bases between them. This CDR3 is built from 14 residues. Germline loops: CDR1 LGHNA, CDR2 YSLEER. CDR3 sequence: CASSQEWGGYGYTF. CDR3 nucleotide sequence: TGCGCCAGCAGCCAAGAGTGGGGCGGCTATGGCTACACCTTC.

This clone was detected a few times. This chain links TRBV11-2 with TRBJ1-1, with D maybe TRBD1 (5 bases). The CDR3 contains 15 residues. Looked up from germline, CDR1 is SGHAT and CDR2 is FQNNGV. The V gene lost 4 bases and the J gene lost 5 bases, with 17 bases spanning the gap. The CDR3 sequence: CASSWGRNIGTEAFF. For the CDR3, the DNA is TGTGCCAGCAGCTGGGGCAGGAACATTGGGACTGAAGCTTTCTTT.

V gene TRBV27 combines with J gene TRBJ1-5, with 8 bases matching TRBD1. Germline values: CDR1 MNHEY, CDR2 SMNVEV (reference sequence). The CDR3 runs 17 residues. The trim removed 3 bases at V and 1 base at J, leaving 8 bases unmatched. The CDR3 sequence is CASSFSRGPGSNQPQHF. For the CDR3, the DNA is TGTGCCAGCAGTTTCTCCAGGGGGCCGGGCAGCAATCAGCCCCAGCATTTT.